The next 31 T cell receptor beta chains were all read from a single sample in a study of CD8 T cells in Susac syndrome. With random hexamers, reverse transcription was performed on about 0.5 to 1 ug of RNA. TCRdb fed the immunoSEQ multiplex PCR reads into MiXCR, producing one record per CDR3 protein. The sample yields 100,000 or so distinct CDR3 sequences, 95% seen once. The specimen was CD8+ T cells from PBMCs. Every receptor here comes from a human donor with Susac syndrome.

The rearrangement uses TRBV5-6 and TRBJ2-5, with D unclear. Germline CDR1 and CDR2: SGHDT and YYEEEE. The V end was cut by 1 base, the J end by 1 base, with 8 bases between. The CDR3 length is 14 residues. CDR3 coding DNA: TGTGCCAGCAGCTTGTCGTCAGTCCAAGAGACCCAGTACTTC. Protein: CASSLSSVQETQYF.

The V and J genes are TRBV9 and TRBJ2-2; D perhaps matches TRBD1 (5 bases). Trimming removed 4 bases from V and 0 bases from J, with 10 bases in between. This CDR3 spans 15 amino acids. The germline gives CDR1 SGDLS, CDR2 YYNGEE. The CDR3 sequence: CASSRTQSNTGELFF. CDR3 DNA: TGTGCCAGCAGCCGGACACAGTCGAACACCGGGGAGCTGTTTTTT. Together with reference TRBV9 and TRBJ2-2, the CDR3 gives the full variable domain: DSGVTQTPKHLITATGQRVTLRCSPRSGDLSVYWYQQSLDQGLQFLIQYYNGEERAKGNILERFSAQQFPDLHSELNLSSLELGDSALYFCASSRTQSNTGELFFGEGSRLTVL.

The chain links TRBV27 to TRBJ2-7, with 9 nucleotides matching TRBD1. CDR1 is MNHEY, CDR2 SMNVEV, per germline (reference sequence). V dropped 7 bases and J dropped 6; count of bases not matched to a gene: 13. The length of the CDR3 is 15 residues. In nucleotides, the CDR3 is TGTGCCAGCACCACCGGGACAGGGAGGACTGCCGAGCAGTACTTC. The encoded protein is CASTTGTGRTAEQYF.

This chain links TRBV7-9 with TRBJ2-1; no reliable D call. CDR3 length: 13 amino acids. V lost 1 base to trimming and J lost 6 bases, with 7 bases between them. CDR1 is SEHNR, CDR2 FQNEAQ, per germline (reference sequence). The CDR3 nucleotides read TGTGCCAGCAGCTTAGTAGGGCGCAATGAGCAGTTCTTC. This gives the protein CASSLVGRNEQFF.

The rearrangement uses TRBV6-5 and TRBJ2-3; D assignment may be TRBD1 or TRBD2 (6 bases each). This CDR3 comprises 15 residues. The germline gives CDR1 MNHEY, CDR2 SVGAGI. Trimming took 5 bases from V and 1 from J, leaving 13 bases between them. The CDR3 sequence is CASSRRGLGTDTQYF. The CDR3 DNA sequence: TGTGCCAGCAGTCGACGGGGGCTTGGCACAGATACGCAGTATTTT.

The chain couples TRBV18 to TRBJ1-1, with a weak D call TRBD1 (6 bases). CDR3 length: 14 amino acids. V lost 2 bases to trimming and J lost 4 bases, with 11 bases between them. CDR1 and CDR2 (germline): KGHSH, LQKENI. The CDR3 DNA is TGTGCCAGCTCACCATCAGGGGCGGGCACTGAAGCTTTCTTT. This encodes CASSPSGAGTEAFF.

In this sample, this clonotype turned up a few times. The chain links TRBV29-1 to TRBJ1-2, with D possibly TRBD1 on 6 matching bases. V was shortened by 5 bases and J by 7 bases, with 11 bases between the two germline ends. This CDR3 region has 11 residues. The germline gives CDR1 SQVTM, CDR2 ANQGSEA. CDR3 residues: CSVQGRSGYTF. The CDR3 DNA follows: TGCAGCGTTCAGGGGCGAAGTGGCTACACCTTC.

The rearrangement links TRBV5-1 to TRBJ2-3, with D unclear. CDR3 length equals 14 residues. Deletions cut 0 bases from V and 2 bases from J, with 7 bases between. The germline gives CDR1 SGHRS, CDR2 YFSETQ. The CDR3: CASSLGQHTDTQYF. The CDR3 DNA reads as TGCGCCAGCAGCTTGGGGCAGCACACAGATACGCAGTATTTT.

This chain uses TRBV7-9 with TRBJ2-2; no clear D. Germline CDR1 SEHNR, CDR2 FQNEAQ (reference sequence). The CDR3 runs to 12 residues. V was clipped by 8 bases and J by 4 bases, with 8 bases between them. The CDR3 reads CASSAGTGELFF. CDR3 bases: TGTGCCAGCTCCGCAGGCACCGGGGAGCTGTTTTTT.

The V and J genes are TRBV20-1 and TRBJ1-6, with a weak D call TRBD1 (5 bases). The germline CDR1 and CDR2 sequences are DFQATT and SNEGSKA (reference sequence). The CDR3 has 16 amino acids. Trimming shortened V by 1 base and J by 9 bases, and 19 bases separated the two germline ends. CDR3 DNA sequence: TGCAGTGCTAGAGTTCAGGGAGGGCGAGAGAGTTCACCCCTCCACTTT. Its translation: CSARVQGGRESSPLHF.

This clonotype showed up just a few times. V and J are TRBV18 and TRBJ2-7; D gene ambiguous. V gave up 1 base and J gave up 1 base, with 8 bases separating them. This CDR3 is 14 amino acids long. Germline V gene lookup returns CDR1 KGHSH and CDR2 LQKENI. The DNA for the CDR3 is TGTGCCAGCTCACCACTCGAGAGTTCCTACGAGCAGTACTTC. This codes for CASSPLESSYEQYF.

Here the CDR3 DNA reads TGTGCCAGCAGACCAGGGAACGGGGAGCTGTTTTTT. Protein: CASRPGNGELFF. The chain has TRBV12-3 or TRBV12-4 and TRBJ2-2, with D perhaps matching TRBD1 (5 bases). Trimming stripped 6 bases from V and 7 bases from J, with 9 bases between. The CDR3 has 12 amino acids.

This CDR3 reads CSVDGGGAEAFF. The DNA for the CDR3 is TGCAGCGTTGATGGTGGGGGAGCTGAAGCTTTCTTT. The V gene is TRBV29-1, the J gene TRBJ1-1; the D gene is possibly TRBD1 (5 bases). This CDR3 has 12 amino acids. Germline V gene data show CDR1 as SQVTM and CDR2 as ANQGSEA. Trimming shortened V by 3 bases and J by 6 bases, and 11 bases separated the two germline ends.

This clonotype was observed once. The chain couples TRBV6-5 to TRBJ2-2, with D possibly being TRBD2 (6 bases). Germline values: CDR1 MNHEY, CDR2 SVGAGI. This CDR3 region has 16 residues. The germline V and J ends were trimmed by 3 bases and 1 base, with 12 bases remaining between them. CDR3 in amino acids: CASSYAGRMNTGELFF. The CDR3 nucleotides are TGTGCCAGCAGTTATGCCGGGAGAATGAACACCGGGGAGCTGTTTTTT.

This clonotype was found once. The rearrangement uses TRBV11-3 and TRBJ2-1, with no clear D. The germline V gene has CDR1 SGHNT and CDR2 YENEEA. Trimming left V 0 bases short and J 7 bases short, with 7 bases between. CDR3 length: 13 residues. The CDR3 loop is CASSLDSGNEQFF. CDR3 DNA: TGTGCCAGCAGCTTAGATTCCGGTAATGAGCAGTTCTTC.

The CDR3 is CSARAAGTSGLYEQYF. DNA for the CDR3: TGCAGTGCTAGAGCCGCCGGGACTAGCGGGCTCTACGAGCAGTACTTC. This chain links TRBV20-1 with TRBJ2-7, with 12 bases that match TRBD2. The CDR3 is 16 residues long. V gave up 1 base and J gave up 3 bases; unmatched junction bases: 7. Germline loops: CDR1 DFQATT, CDR2 SNEGSKA (reference sequence).

The chain combines TRBV2 with TRBJ2-3; D unclear. This CDR3 contains 13 residues. Germline loops: CDR1 SNHLY, CDR2 FYNNEI. Trimming removed 7 bases at V and 3 bases at J, with 11 bases between. The CDR3 loop is CASKFDQTDTQYF. CDR3 nucleotide sequence: TGTGCCAGCAAATTCGACCAAACAGATACGCAGTATTTT.

The chain couples TRBV29-1 to TRBJ2-7, with D hard to call. This CDR3 region has 13 residues. Trimming shortened V by 2 bases and J by 2 bases, and 10 bases separated the two germline ends. Germline V gene lookup returns CDR1 SQVTM and CDR2 ANQGSEA. CDR3 bases: TGCAGCGTTGAATCAGGATATCCCTACGAGCAGTACTTC. Residues: CSVESGYPYEQYF.

The V gene is TRBV9, the J gene TRBJ2-5; a possible D gene is TRBD2 (5 bases). Trimming took off 0 bases at V and 4 bases at J, with 10 bases between the two ends. Germline loops: CDR1 SGDLS, CDR2 YYNGEE. The CDR3 length is 14 residues. The chain's CDR3 is CASSVAGGSETQYF. The CDR3 nucleotides read TGTGCCAGCAGCGTAGCTGGAGGCTCAGAGACCCAGTACTTC.

CDR3 region: CASSPLYGTGADEKLFF. The CDR3 coding sequence is TGCGCCAGCAGCCCTCTATACGGGACAGGGGCGGATGAAAAACTGTTTTTT. V is TRBV4-1 and J is TRBJ1-4, with 10 bases that match TRBD1. Germline loops: CDR1 MGHRA, CDR2 YSYEKL. V was clipped by 4 bases and J by 6 bases; unmatched bases: 11. CDR3 length: 17 amino acids.

The J gene is TRBJ2-5, the V gene TRBV20-1; TRBD2 is a possible D gene (6 bases). The CDR3 has 14 residues. Germline CDR1 DFQATT, CDR2 SNEGSKA (reference sequence). Trimming left V 5 bases short and J 4 bases short, with 17 bases between. CDR3 nucleotide sequence: TGCAGTGCTGTGAAGGGAGGATTGGGAGAGACCCAGTACTTC. Translated, it gives CSAVKGGLGETQYF.

The chain carries TRBV29-1 and TRBJ1-1; D is unresolved. This CDR3 has 13 amino acids. V shed 7 bases and J shed 3 bases, with 15 bases lying between them. Germline CDR1 and CDR2: SQVTM and ANQGSEA. This CDR3 reads CSALSGSDTEAFF. CDR3 coding DNA: TGCAGCGCCCTTTCGGGGAGTGACACTGAAGCTTTCTTT.

The rearrangement uses TRBV29-1 and TRBJ1-5; TRBD1 is a possible D gene (5 bases). The CDR3 sequence is 15 residues long. V lost 6 bases and J 4 bases, leaving 19 bases between the germline ends. CDR1 is SQVTM, CDR2 ANQGSEA, per germline. CDR3 bases: TGCAGCGTCGATATTACGGGGACTGGAAATCAGCCCCAGCATTTT. Translation gives CSVDITGTGNQPQHF. The full variable domain, with the rest looked up from reference TRBV29-1 and TRBJ1-5, is SAVISQKPSRDICQRGTSLTIQCQVDSQVTMMFWYRQQPGQSLTLIATANQGSEATYESGFVIDKFPISRPNLTFSTLTVSNMSPEDSSIYLCSVDITGTGNQPQHFGDGTRLSIL.

The rearrangement joins TRBV3-1 to TRBJ1-5; unclear D gene. V lost 0 bases, J lost 4 bases, and 7 bases lay in between. CDR1 is LGHDT and CDR2 is YNNKEL in the germline V gene (reference sequence). The CDR3 extends over 14 amino acids. The DNA of the CDR3 is TGTGCCAGCAGCCAAGATCGTGTAAATCAGCCCCAGCATTTT. Encoded protein: CASSQDRVNQPQHF. Full variable domain (outside the CDR3, taken from reference TRBV3-1 and TRBJ1-5): DTAVSQTPKYLVTQMGNDKSIKCEQNLGHDTMYWYKQDSKKFLKIMFSYNNKELIINETVPNRFSPKSPDKAHLNLHINSLELGDSAVYFCASSQDRVNQPQHFGDGTRLSIL.

V gene TRBV20-1 combines with J gene TRBJ2-5, with 10 positions matching TRBD2. Trimming took 0 bases from V and 5 from J; bases not matched to a gene: 6. CDR1 and CDR2 from the germline V gene are DFQATT and SNEGSKA (reference sequence). The CDR3 has 15 amino acids. The CDR3 sequence is CSARDLAGEEETQYF. The DNA of the CDR3 is TGCAGTGCTAGAGACCTAGCGGGAGAGGAGGAGACCCAGTACTTC.

This chain joins TRBV15 and TRBJ1-2, with a weak D call TRBD1 (5 bases). Germline-derived CDR1 and CDR2 are LNHNV and YYDKDF (reference sequence). The CDR3 covers 14 residues. With 5 bases removed from V and 0 bases from J, the gap between germline ends came to 10 bases. CDR3 sequence (DNA): TGTGCCACCAGCTTCGGACACGCTAACTATGGCTACACCTTC. Protein product: CATSFGHANYGYTF.

This chain connects TRBV15 to TRBJ1-2; 7 nucleotides match TRBD1. CDR1 and CDR2 (germline): LNHNV, YYDKDF (reference sequence). The CDR3 extends over 11 amino acids. The V segment lost 6 bases and the J segment 8 bases; nucleotides outside the gene matches: 3. CDR3 sequence reads: CATREGGGYTF. In DNA, the CDR3 is TGTGCCACCAGAGAAGGGGGCGGCTACACCTTC.

The chain uses TRBV4-1 and TRBJ1-4; tentatively, D is TRBD1 (5 bases). V shed 0 bases and J shed 0 bases, with 8 bases lying between them. This CDR3 has 16 amino acids. In germline, CDR1 is MGHRA, CDR2 YSYEKL. CDR3 loop: CASSQDRVTTNEKLFF. The CDR3 region has the DNA TGCGCCAGCAGCCAAGACAGGGTGACAACTAATGAAAAACTGTTTTTT.

The chain joins TRBV5-1 to TRBJ1-2, with D tentatively TRBD1 (5 bases). The CDR3 runs 16 residues. Germline values: CDR1 SGHRS, CDR2 YFSETQ. Trimming removed 5 bases from V and 1 base from J, with 18 bases in between. CDR3 residues: CASRIPREYGNYGYTF. CDR3 coding DNA: TGCGCCAGCAGGATACCCAGGGAGTATGGTAACTATGGCTACACCTTC.

The chain is built from TRBV20-1 and TRBJ2-4; TRBD2 might be the D (6 bases). V gave up 5 bases and J gave up 4 bases, with 15 bases separating them. The CDR3 is 14 residues long. The germline CDR1 and CDR2 sequences are DFQATT and SNEGSKA (reference sequence). CDR3 in DNA: TGCAGTGCTCCAGGCCGGGAGCCGAAAAACATTCAGTACTTC. Its protein is CSAPGREPKNIQYF.

V gene TRBV20-1 combines with J gene TRBJ2-1; 10 nucleotides match TRBD2. The V segment lost 6 bases and the J segment 5 bases; nucleotides outside the gene matches: 4. This CDR3 spans 13 amino acids. CDR1 and CDR2 from the germline V gene are DFQATT and SNEGSKA (reference sequence). CDR3 amino acids: CSAGLAVDNEQFF. The CDR3 bases are TGCAGTGCAGGACTAGCGGTCGACAATGAGCAGTTCTTC.